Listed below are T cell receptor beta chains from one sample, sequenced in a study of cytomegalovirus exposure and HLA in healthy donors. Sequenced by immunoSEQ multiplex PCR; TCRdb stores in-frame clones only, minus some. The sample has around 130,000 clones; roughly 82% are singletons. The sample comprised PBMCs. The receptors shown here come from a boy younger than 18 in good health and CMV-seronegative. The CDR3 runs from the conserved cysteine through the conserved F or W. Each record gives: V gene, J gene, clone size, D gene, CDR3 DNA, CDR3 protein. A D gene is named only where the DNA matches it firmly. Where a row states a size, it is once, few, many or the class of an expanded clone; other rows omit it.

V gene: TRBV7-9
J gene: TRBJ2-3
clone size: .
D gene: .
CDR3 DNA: TGTGCCAGCAGAAGACAGAGCACAGATACGCAGTATTTT
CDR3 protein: CASRRQSTDTQYF

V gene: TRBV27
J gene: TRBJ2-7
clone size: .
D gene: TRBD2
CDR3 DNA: TGTGCCAGCAGTCCAGCGGGAGGGCCGGAGCTGTACGAGCAGTACTTC
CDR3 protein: CASSPAGGPELYEQYF

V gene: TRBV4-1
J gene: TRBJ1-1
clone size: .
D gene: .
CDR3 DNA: TGCGCCAGCAGCCAAGGGGTTGGGGCCGGCACTGAAGCTTTCTTT
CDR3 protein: CASSQGVGAGTEAFF

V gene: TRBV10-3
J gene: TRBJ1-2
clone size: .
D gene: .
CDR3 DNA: TGTGCCATCAGCCTACAGGGAGAGGATGGCTACACCTTC
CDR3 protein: CAISLQGEDGYTF

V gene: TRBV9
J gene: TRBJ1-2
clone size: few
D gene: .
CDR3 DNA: TGTGCCAGCAGCGCCCAGCTTCAACTCCGGGACTCGGCACCCTATGGCTACACCTTC
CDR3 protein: CASSAQLQLRDSAPYGYTF

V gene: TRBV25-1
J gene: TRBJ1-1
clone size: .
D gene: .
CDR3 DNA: TGTGCCAGCAGTGATAAGGGGTACACTGAAGCTTTCTTT
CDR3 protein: CASSDKGYTEAFF

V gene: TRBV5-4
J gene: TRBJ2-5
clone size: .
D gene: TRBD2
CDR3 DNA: TGTGCCAGCAGCTCAGGACTAGCGGGAGTCCAAGAGACCCAGTACTTC
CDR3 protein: CASSSGLAGVQETQYF

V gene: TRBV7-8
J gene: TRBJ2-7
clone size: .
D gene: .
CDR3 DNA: TGTGCCAGCAGCGGGCGTAGCGGCACCTACGAGCAGTACTTC
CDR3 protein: CASSGRSGTYEQYF

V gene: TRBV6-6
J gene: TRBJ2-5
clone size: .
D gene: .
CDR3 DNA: TGTGCCAGCAGTTACCGGGGAGGAGAGACCCAGTACTTC
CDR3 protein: CASSYRGGETQYF

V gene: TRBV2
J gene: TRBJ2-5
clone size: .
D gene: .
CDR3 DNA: TGTGCCGGCCAGGGGTTGTTTCAAGAGACCCAGTACTTC
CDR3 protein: CAGQGLFQETQYF

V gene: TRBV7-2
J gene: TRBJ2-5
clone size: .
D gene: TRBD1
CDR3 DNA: TGTGCCAGCAGCCAACTGACGACAGGGGGCGGAGAGACCCAGTACTTC
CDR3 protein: CASSQLTTGGGETQYF

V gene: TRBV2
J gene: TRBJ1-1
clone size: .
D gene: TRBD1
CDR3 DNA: TGTGCCAGCAGACTCACAGGGGGGGCGACTGAAGCTTTCTTT
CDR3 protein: CASRLTGGATEAFF

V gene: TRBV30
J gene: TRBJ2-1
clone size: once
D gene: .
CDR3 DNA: TGTGCCTGGAGTGGGGATTGGGCCCCGGGGTCGGATGAGCAGTTCTTC
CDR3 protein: CAWSGDWAPGSDEQFF

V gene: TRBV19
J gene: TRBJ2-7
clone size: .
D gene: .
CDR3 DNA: TGTGCCAGTAGTATTAACCGGGACACCGACGGCGAGCAGTACTTC
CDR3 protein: CASSINRDTDGEQYF

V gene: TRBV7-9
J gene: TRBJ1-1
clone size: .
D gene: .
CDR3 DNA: TGTGCCAGCAGCTTAGTCGGGTTGAACACTGAAGCTTTCTTT
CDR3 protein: CASSLVGLNTEAFF

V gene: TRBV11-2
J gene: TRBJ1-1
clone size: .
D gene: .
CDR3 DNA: TGTGCCAGCAGCTTGCCGGGGAGGGTAAGAGAAGCTTTCTTT
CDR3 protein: CASSLPGRVREAFF

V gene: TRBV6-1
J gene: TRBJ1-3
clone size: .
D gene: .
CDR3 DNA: TGTGCCAGCAGTGAATCGGGTTCTGGAAACACCATATATTTT
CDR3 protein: CASSESGSGNTIYF

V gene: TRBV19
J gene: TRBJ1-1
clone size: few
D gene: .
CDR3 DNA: TGTGCCAGTAGTCCCTCTCTTTCGTTT
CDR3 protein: CASSPSLSF

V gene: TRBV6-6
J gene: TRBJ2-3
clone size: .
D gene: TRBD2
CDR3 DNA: TGTGCCAGCACGGGGGGGCGGGAACTCCAAACAGATACGCAGTATTTT
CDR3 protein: CASTGGRELQTDTQYF

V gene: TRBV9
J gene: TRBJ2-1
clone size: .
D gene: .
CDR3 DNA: TGTGCCAGCAGCGTAGAATGGGACTCCCGTGGCGAGCAGTTCTTC
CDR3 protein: CASSVEWDSRGEQFF

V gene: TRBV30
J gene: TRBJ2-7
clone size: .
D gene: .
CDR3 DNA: TGTGCCTGGAGCCACGACAGCTCCTACGAGCAGTACTTC
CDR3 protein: CAWSHDSSYEQYF

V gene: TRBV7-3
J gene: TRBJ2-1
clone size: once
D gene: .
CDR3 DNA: TGTGCCAGCAGCCCGACTAGAGGGGGGGCTGGTGAGCAGTTCTTC
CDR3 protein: CASSPTRGGAGEQFF

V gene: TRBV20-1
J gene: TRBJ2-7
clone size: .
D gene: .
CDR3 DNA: TGCAGTGCTAGACAATCCTACGAGCAGTACTTC
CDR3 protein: CSARQSYEQYF

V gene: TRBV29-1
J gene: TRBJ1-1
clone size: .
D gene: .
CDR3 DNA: TGCAGCGTTCTAACGAACACTGAAGCTTTCTTT
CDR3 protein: CSVLTNTEAFF

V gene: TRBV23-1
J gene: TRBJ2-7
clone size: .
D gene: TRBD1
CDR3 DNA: TGCGCCAGCAGTCAACTATTACAGGGGGCCTCCTACGAGCAGTACTTC
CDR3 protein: CASSQLLQGASYEQYF

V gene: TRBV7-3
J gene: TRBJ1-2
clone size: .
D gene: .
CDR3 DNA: TGTGCCAGCAGCGACACAAACTCCTATGGCTACACCTTC
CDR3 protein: CASSDTNSYGYTF

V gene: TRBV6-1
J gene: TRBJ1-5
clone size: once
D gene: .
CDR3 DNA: TGTGCCAGCAGTGAAGACAGGGTTTCCAATCAGCCCCAGCATTTT
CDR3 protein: CASSEDRVSNQPQHF

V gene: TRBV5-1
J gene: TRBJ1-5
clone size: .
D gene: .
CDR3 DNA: TGCGCCAGCAGCTTGGGACAGGTAGAGGGTCAGCCCCAGCATTTT
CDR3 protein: CASSLGQVEGQPQHF